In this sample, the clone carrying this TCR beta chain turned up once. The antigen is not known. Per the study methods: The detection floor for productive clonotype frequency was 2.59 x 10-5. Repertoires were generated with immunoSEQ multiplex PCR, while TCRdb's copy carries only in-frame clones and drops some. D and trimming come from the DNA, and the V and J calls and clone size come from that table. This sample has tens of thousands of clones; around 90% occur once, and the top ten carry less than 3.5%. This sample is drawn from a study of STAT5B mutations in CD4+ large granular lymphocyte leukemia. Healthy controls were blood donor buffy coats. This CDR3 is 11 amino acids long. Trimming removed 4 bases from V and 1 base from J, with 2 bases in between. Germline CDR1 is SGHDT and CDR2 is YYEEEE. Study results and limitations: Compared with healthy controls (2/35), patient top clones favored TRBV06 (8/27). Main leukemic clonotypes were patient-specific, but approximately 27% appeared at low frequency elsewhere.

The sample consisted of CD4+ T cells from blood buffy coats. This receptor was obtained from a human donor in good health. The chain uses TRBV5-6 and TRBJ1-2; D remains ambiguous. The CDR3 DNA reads TGTGCCAGCAGCAGTAACTATGGCTACACCTTC. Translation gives CASSSNYGYTF.